The source of this T cell receptor (beta chain) is a study of blood T cell repertoires in COVID-19. Study details: Collection of acute and convalescent COVID-19 samples took place in the United States, Italy and Spain.

This clone appeared a single time. V was trimmed by 3 bases and J by 4 bases, leaving 12 bases between them. CDR1 and CDR2 from the germline V gene are LNHNV and YYDKDF (reference sequence). The CDR3 consists of 15 residues. Profiled with immunoSEQ multiplex PCR; TCRdb holds only in-frame clones, not every one. The table has 300,000 to 350,000 clones, 88% seen once. This chain links TRBV15 with TRBJ1-4; TRBD1 is a possible D gene (5 bases). Material for sequencing was PBMCs or T cells enriched from blood (not recorded which). This sequence originates from a woman aged 30 to 39 who had been exposed to COVID-19. CDR3 loop: CATSRGGTNNEKLFF. The CDR3 nucleotides read TGTGCCACCAGCAGGGGGGGGACTAATAATGAAAAACTGTTTTTT.